The 18 T cell receptor beta chains reported below all come from one sample, sequenced in a study of blood T cell repertoires in COVID-19 (TCRdb year 2020). The library was prepared using the immunoSEQ multiplex PCR assay. The table was pulled from immuneACCESS by TCRdb, which kept in-frame rearrangements only. Such tables lose some clones; where checked, under half of the loss comes from unresolved V genes, and the rest has no known cause. The sample table contains 230,000 or so clones; only one count was recorded for roughly 82% of them. The top ten constitute over 1.2% of the sample. Material: peripheral blood. Receptor source: a middle-aged woman who had recovered from COVID-19.

This clone was detected a few times. J is TRBJ2-2 and V is TRBV7-9; 9 nucleotides line up with TRBD1. Trimming cost V 5 bases and J 4 bases; bases outside gene matches: 2. Germline CDR1 SEHNR, CDR2 FQNEAQ (reference sequence). The CDR3 is 14 residues long. The CDR3: CASSRDRVTGELFF. CDR3 in DNA: TGTGCCAGCAGCCGGGACAGGGTCACCGGGGAGCTGTTTTTT.

The genes are TRBV18 and TRBJ2-1; TRBD1 matches 7 bases. CDR1 and CDR2 (germline): KGHSH, LQKENI. The CDR3 has 13 amino acids. The V and J ends lost 4 bases and 6 bases, in that order; junction bases with no gene match: 3. The CDR3 DNA reads as TGTGCCAGCTCACTAACAGGGGTCAATGAGCAGTTCTTC. Translating it yields CASSLTGVNEQFF.

The chain has TRBV13 and TRBJ2-6; D may be TRBD1 (5 bases). Per the germline V gene, CDR1 is PRHDT and CDR2 is FYEKMQ (reference sequence). CDR3 length equals 18 residues. V was trimmed by 3 bases and J by 1 base, leaving 16 bases between them. The CDR3 DNA follows: TGTGCCAGCAGCTTCGCTGGGCAGGGTGGATCTGGGGCCAACGTCCTGACTTTC. Protein product: CASSFAGQGGSGANVLTF.

The rearrangement links TRBV5-6 to TRBJ1-2; no definite D call. V lost 4 bases to trimming and J lost 3 bases, with 7 bases between them. CDR1 is SGHDT and CDR2 is YYEEEE in the germline V gene. The CDR3 is 12 amino acids. For the CDR3, the DNA is TGTGCCAGCAGCGCTGCAGACTATGGCTACACCTTC. Translation gives CASSAADYGYTF.

This chain links TRBV2 with TRBJ1-1, with TRBD1 matching 7 bases. This CDR3 is built from 16 residues. The V gene end was trimmed by 6 bases and the J gene end by 2 bases; junction bases not matched to a gene: 12. The V gene's germline CDR1 is SNHLY and CDR2 FYNNEI. The CDR3 loop reads CASRNPRQGDNTEAFF. CDR3 DNA: TGTGCCAGCAGGAACCCGAGACAGGGAGACAACACTGAAGCTTTCTTT.

The rearrangement joins TRBV5-1 to TRBJ2-7; 8 nucleotides line up with TRBD1. Trimming at V came to 1 base and at J to 4 bases, leaving 4 bases not matched to a gene. Germline CDR1 SGHRS, CDR2 YFSETQ. The CDR3 contains 14 residues. Written as DNA, the CDR3 is TGCGCCAGCAGCTTGCAGGGGGCTCGGTACGAGCAGTACTTC. Translated: CASSLQGARYEQYF.

The chain carries TRBV5-6 and TRBJ2-7; D is possibly TRBD1 (5 bases). The CDR3 extends over 13 amino acids. Germline V gene data show CDR1 as SGHDT and CDR2 as YYEEEE. Trimming left V 4 bases short and J 6 bases short, with 14 bases between. CDR3 in amino acids: CASSQGSAREQYF. The DNA of the CDR3 is TGTGCCAGCAGCCAGGGATCAGCTCGCGAGCAGTACTTC. The entire variable domain, with the rest obtained from reference TRBV5-6 and TRBJ2-7, is as follows: DAGVTQSPTHLIKTRGQQVTLRCSPKSGHDTVSWYQQALGQGPQFIFQYYEEEERQRGNFPDRFSGHQFPNYSSELNVNALLLGDSALYLCASSQGSAREQYFGPGTRLTVT.

This rearrangement joins TRBV4-1 to TRBJ1-5; 8 bases align to TRBD1. The V segment lost 0 bases and the J segment 2 bases; nucleotides outside the gene matches: 9. There are 18 residues in the CDR3. Germline V lookup: CDR1 MGHRA, CDR2 YSYEKL. CDR3 coding DNA: TGCGCCAGCAGCCAAGATAAACGAGACAGGGGACGCAATCAGCCCCAGCATTTT. Encoded protein: CASSQDKRDRGRNQPQHF.

V and J are TRBV6-5 and TRBJ2-3, with 8 bases aligning to TRBD2. From germline, CDR1 is MNHEY and CDR2 SVGAGI. CDR3 length equals 15 residues. The ends lost 7 bases at V and 4 bases at J; junction bases unmatched: 10. CDR3 sequence (DNA): TGTGCCAGCACCCGGGGGGGGGTCGCCTCAGATACGCAGTATTTT. Residues: CASTRGGVASDTQYF.

The rearrangement joins TRBV2 to TRBJ1-6, with 10 bases lining up with TRBD1. The V gene end was trimmed by 8 bases and the J gene end by 7 bases; junction bases not matched to a gene: 8. The CDR3 has 15 amino acids. The germline V gene has CDR1 SNHLY and CDR2 FYNNEI. This chain's CDR3 is CASLRQGAGNSPLHF. CDR3 coding DNA: TGTGCCAGCCTGCGACAGGGGGCGGGGAATTCACCCCTCCACTTT. Full variable domain (missing parts from reference TRBV2 and TRBJ1-6): EPEVTQTPSHQVTQMGQEVILRCVPISNHLYFYWYRQILGQKVEFLVSFYNNEISEKSEIFDDQFSVERPDGSNFTLKIRSTKLEDSAMYFCASLRQGAGNSPLHFGNGTRLTVT.

J is TRBJ1-4 and V is TRBV18; D gene unclear. V was cut by 3 bases and J by 6 bases, with 11 bases left in between. The CDR3 has 14 residues. Germline-derived CDR1 and CDR2 are KGHSH and LQKENI. The CDR3 loop reads CASSPGALDEKLFF. In nucleotides, the CDR3 is TGTGCCAGCTCACCGGGCGCTTTGGATGAAAAACTGTTTTTT.

V gene TRBV6-2 or TRBV6-3 combines with J gene TRBJ1-2; 10 bases fit TRBD1. Germline CDR1 and CDR2: MNHEY and SVGEGT. The CDR3 totals 16 residues. The trim removed 0 bases at V and 8 bases at J, leaving 9 bases unmatched. CDR3 sequence: CASSYSKLGQGSGYTF. The CDR3 nucleotides read TGTGCCAGCAGTTACTCGAAACTGGGACAGGGGTCAGGCTACACCTTC.

V gene TRBV6-5 combines with J gene TRBJ2-3; TRBD1 is a possible D gene (6 bases). The CDR3 has 14 amino acids. Germline CDR1 reads MNHEY; CDR2 reads SVGAGI. V was pared by 5 bases and J by 1 base, with 10 bases between. CDR3 protein: CASSNWGRTDTQYF. Written as DNA, the CDR3 is TGTGCCAGCAGTAACTGGGGGCGCACAGATACGCAGTATTTT.

The chain employs TRBV2 and TRBJ1-1, with a possible D match to TRBD1 (6 bases). With 8 bases removed from V and 1 base from J, the gap between germline ends came to 11 bases. CDR1 is SNHLY, CDR2 FYNNEI, per germline. CDR3 size: 13 residues. In DNA form, the CDR3 reads TGTGCCAGCGGGGGCCTAACGAACACTGAAGCTTTCTTT. Its translation: CASGGLTNTEAFF.

This clone was seen a single time. The chain employs TRBV3-1 (or the pseudogene TRBV3-2) and TRBJ1-2; the D is unclear. This CDR3 has 15 residues. The germline V and J ends were trimmed by 0 bases and 4 bases, with 12 bases remaining between them. Germline V lookup: CDR1 LGHDT, CDR2 YNNKEL (reference sequence). CDR3 loop: CASSQDYPAGYGYTF. CDR3 DNA: TGTGCCAGCAGCCAAGATTATCCGGCGGGCTATGGCTACACCTTC.

The CDR3 DNA follows: TGTGCCAGCAGTCCCGGTCGGTCAACTAATGAAAAACTGTTTTTT. Translating gives CASSPGRSTNEKLFF. The chain carries TRBV2 and TRBJ1-4, with unresolved D. Germline CDR1 reads SNHLY; CDR2 reads FYNNEI. CDR3 length: 15 amino acids. Trimming pared 5 bases from V and 0 bases from J, leaving 10 bases between.

The CDR3 nucleotides are TGTGCCAGCAGCTTATATAGCGGGGCGGATGAGCAGTTCTTC. This translates into CASSLYSGADEQFF. The V and J genes are TRBV7-8 and TRBJ2-1, with 8 bases that match TRBD2. The CDR3 has 14 residues. Germline CDR1 SGHVS, CDR2 FQNEAQ. The junction had 5 bases not matched to a gene; V was cut back by 2 bases and J by 8 bases. The variable domain in full, completed from reference TRBV7-8 and TRBJ2-1, reads GAGVSQSPRYKVAKRGQDVALRCDPISGHVSLFWYQQALGQGPEFLTYFQNEAQLDKSGLPSDRFFAERPEGSVSTLKIQRTQQEDSAVYLCASSLYSGADEQFFGPGTRLTVL.

The V and J genes are TRBV6-5 and TRBJ2-7; no firm D call. Germline-derived CDR1 and CDR2 are MNHEY and SVGAGI. This CDR3 contains 15 residues. Trimming shortened V by 0 bases and J by 0 bases, and 9 bases separated the two germline ends. CDR3 sequence reads: CASSYSSYGSYEQYF. The CDR3 DNA reads TGTGCCAGCAGTTACTCTTCATACGGCTCCTACGAGCAGTACTTC.